The present T cell receptor (beta chain) was sequenced within a study of molecular identifiers for immune sequencing clone quantification listed by TCRdb under 2018. In terms of the full investigation: For a replicate experiment, RNA from roughly 20,000 or 100,000 naive CD8 T cells was divided into five aliquots, and four of the five aliquots were sequenced. This methods study used CD8 T cells to benchmark TCR RNA copy counting and molecular-identifier clustering-based TCR repertoire sequencing (MIDCIRS). General study outcomes and caveats: Modeling estimated about 3.3 recovered TCR RNA copies per cell, compared with about 10 by digital PCR, which implies approximately 30% capture efficiency. Identical TCR molecules sharing a barcode could cause highly expanded clone sizes to be underestimated. A single cell's worth of spiked-in Jurkat TCR RNA was reported detectable even among one million naive CD8 T cells. In CMV-specific effector cells, clones with more than 20 RNA copies contained over 99% of molecules, whereas in naive cells such clones contained under 1% of molecules. The naive libraries included spiked-in Jurkat TCR RNA (around 9 copies' worth), and this RNA is not part of the donor repertoire. When barcode sub-clustering was not used, chimeric consensus sequences inflated TCR diversity, with chimeras reaching as high as 47%.

Naive CD8 T cell libraries were made from approximately 20,000 to 1,000,000 sorted cells using 10%, 30% or 50% of purified RNA. Naive CD8 T cells, defined as CD8+CD4-CCR7+CD45RA+, were FACS-sorted into RLT Plus buffer on a BD FACSAria II. Roughly nine TCR copies' worth of Jurkat RNA were spiked into roughly 17,000-1,100,000 naive CD8 T cell samples to test detection sensitivity. CD8 T cells were enriched using RosetteSep CD8+ T Cell Enrichment Cocktail and Ficoll-Paque, and the enriched cells then underwent ACK red cell lysis. To prepare the library, PCR was applied. Sequencer: NextSeq 500. Bulk TCR libraries were made following a previously described method, with the TCR primers given in Table S5. Purification of total RNA was performed with the Qiagen AllPrep DNA/RNA kit. Reads from multiple sequencing runs of the same library were pooled before analysis. The paper's processing steps were these. Reads were retained only if the reads had an exact TCR constant sequence, and the retained reads were trimmed to 150 nt and grouped according to their 12-nt molecular barcodes. Reads within each barcode group were sub-clustered using a 15% Levenshtein threshold, and quality-weighted consensus sequences were constructed for each RNA molecule. Non-functional sequences were removed, as were lower-count sequences one edit away from another. On the basis of fitting two negative binomial distributions, barcode sub-clusters with fewer than 20% of the maximum read count were discarded. TCRdb redid the processing of the public reads, applying fastp at Q25 and MiXCR, and retained in-frame beta chains. A single entry per CDR3 protein holds the most common genes and DNA from its merged rows. For this entry, the V and J calls and clone size follow TCRdb and not the study's own pipeline. The sample table contains over 100,000 distinct CDR3 sequences; only one count was recorded for under 40% of them. About 9.7% of the sample comes from the top ten.

The CDR3 runs 16 amino acids, cysteine and phenylalanine included. The sequence is cut down to CDR3 DNA, 48 bases in frame from base 1. The germline V gene (reference sequence) yields DFQATT for CDR1 and SNEGSKA for CDR2. V is pruned by 1 base and J by 0 bases, leaving 1 base of the junction without a gene match. A word on this clonotype: The antigen it recognizes is unknown. There are no base qualities to consult, and no much larger clone falls within one base.

The sequenced sample consisted of naive CD8+ T cells from blood, with Jurkat cell RNA spiked in. The cell subset or site label of this sample denotes: FACS-sorted CD8+CD4-CCR7+CD45RA+ naive T cells. In this chain, TRBV20-1 is recombined with TRBJ2-7, with 15 middle bases fitting TRBD2. The clonotype comes from a human donor in good health. Some libraries in this study had Jurkat cell RNA spiked in. The DNA sequence reads TGCAGTGCTAGAGGGACTAGCGGGAGGGCCTCCTACGAGCAGTACTTC. It encodes CSARGTSGRASYEQYF.